This T cell receptor (beta chain) was sequenced during a study of tumor-infiltrating lymphocytes in primary liver carcinoma. Across the study: Among the tumors, stages were T1-T3 N0M0 and sizes roughly 4.2 to 10 cm. Per sample, productive TCRbeta reads numbered roughly 3.5 to 7.5 million, similar across tissue types. Study conclusions and caveats: Tumor top-250-clone fractions significantly exceeded those of blood (p = 0.039). Tumor-adjacent and tumor-blood pairs shared less of their repertoires than tumor region pairs shared.

Bulk tissue was left unsorted, and RNA and DNA were co-extracted from about 20-30 mg of it. TCR beta cDNA came from approximately 490 ng total RNA, primed with a constant-region primer. Slightly modified ARM-PCR with three nested multiplex PCR rounds yielded TCR beta libraries. TCRdb reanalysed the multiplex PCR reads using MiXCR and keeps one entry per CDR3 protein. The repertoire includes about 35,000 distinct CDR3 sequences, roughly 69% of them detected once, and 15% to 20% sits in the top ten. On this clonotype: Its antigen is currently unknown. The junction departs from germline at one end; a sequencing error may be responsible.

The clonotype was recovered from a man aged 40-50 years with primary liver carcinoma and hepatitis B virus infection. Sequencing was performed on liver tumor tissue from sampling region 4. As for subset: tumor region T4, right-lateral pole.

This CDR3 is CASTIGGANTEELFF. The CDR3 DNA reads as TGTGCCAGCACTATAGGGGGGGCAAACACCGAGGAGCTGTTTTTT. This sequence joins TRBV6-6 and TRBJ2-2; weak D call: TRBD2 (7 bases). CDR1 is MNHNY and CDR2 is SVGAGI in the germline V gene (reference sequence). The CDR3 consists of 15 residues.